The source of this T cell receptor (beta chain) is a study of blood T cell repertoires in COVID-19 (TCRdb year 2020). In the study overall: Samples covering the acute and convalescent phases of COVID-19 were provided by collaborators in the United States, Italy and Spain. The material from the prospective study consisted of cDNA or gDNA derived from T cells, B-cell-depleted T cells, or PBMCs. HLA class I and class II types, where available, came from metadata supplied by the sample provider rather than from assay-based typing. A de-identified subject ID, COVID-19 status, age in years and sex were almost always included in the sample metadata. Deeply sampled blood TCRbeta repertoires from subjects exposed to, actively infected with, or recovered from COVID-19 were included in the dataset. The repertoires were released in a freely available public database intended as a resource for research on the immune response to SARS-CoV-2. Samples were obtained from the ongoing ImmuneRACE study (first 160 participants) and from some 1,200 subjects provided by 6 global collaborators.

About this clone: The clone's antigen remains unknown. It has no much larger one-base neighbor in the sample; base qualities were not kept.

Collaborating institutions collected whole blood in K2EDTA tubes following their own protocols. For TCRbeta analysis, collaborators shipped samples as frozen whole blood, isolated PBMCs, or DNA extracted from either of those sample types. TCRbeta CDR3 regions were amplified from genomic DNA using the immunoSEQ Assay, a bias-controlled multiplex PCR. For the original study's pipeline: Within the assay, amplification of reference gene primers was used to estimate how many nucleated cells each sample contained. To quantify the absolute abundance of each unique TCRbeta CDR3 rearrangement, sequence reads were collapsed and filtered. For each sample, productive Simpson clonality was calculated as the square root of Simpson's diversity index over productive rearrangements. TCRdb provides this immuneACCESS table in a form limited to in-frame rearrangements. Some clones are lacking; in checked studies, under half of them reflect an unresolved V gene, and why the rest are absent is not known. That table furnishes V, J and clone size, whereas the DNA furnished D and trimming. The sample table lists about 120,000 clones, 90% of them with a count of one. The ten largest clones represent 1.8% of the sample.

Results the study describes overall, beyond this receptor: The amount of clinical and demographic metadata varied by source and participant and was provided uncurated.

Ends trimmed: V by 2 bases, J by 3 bases; bases unmatched to a gene: 11. CDR1 and CDR2 are read off the germline V gene as SGHRS and YFSETQ. The CDR3 sequence holds 16 residues, the cysteine and phenylalanine included. Of the read, only the CDR3 DNA is kept; its 48 bases are in frame from base 1. The sequence joins TRBV5-1 to TRBJ2-7, with 7 middle bases fitting TRBD2. This sequence originates from a human donor with active COVID-19. The donor label of this sample is uncertain. Material: peripheral blood. In nucleotides, the sequence is TGCGCCAGCAGCTTATCCAACTGGCGGGGGTTCTACGAGCAGTACTTC. Protein translation: CASSLSNWRGFYEQYF. Reference TRBV5-1 and TRBJ2-7 genes cover what lies past the CDR3, so the full variable domain is KAGVTQTPRYLIKTRGQQVTLSCSPISGHRSVSWYQQTPGQGLQFLFEYFSETQRNKGNFPGRFSGRQFSNSRSEMNVSTLELGDSALYLCASSLSNWRGFYEQYFGPGTRLTVT.